Here is one T cell receptor beta chain with its context. Its antigen is not identified. Trimming cost V 4 bases and J 6 bases, with 9 bases left between them. Germline-derived CDR1 and CDR2 are SNHLY and FYNNEI. This CDR3 spans 12 amino acids. Only in-frame clones appear in the TCRdb table, and some are missing; sequencing was by immunoSEQ multiplex PCR. The sample has roughly 86,000 clones; 92% are singletons. The data were obtained in a study of OX40 agonist ivuxolimab in advanced cancers. The study, taken as a whole, reports: Certain nonresponders likewise exhibited a low normalized T-cell clonal expansion.

The rearrangement links TRBV2 to TRBJ2-5; D is tentatively TRBD1 or TRBD2 (5 bases each). This TCR derives from an adult with an advanced solid tumor such as melanoma, head and neck, liver or kidney cancer. This material consisted of CD4+ or CD8+ T cells sorted from blood, taken in a trial of the OX40 agonist ivuxolimab. CDR3 sequence: CASSAGAKTQYF. In DNA, the CDR3 is TGTGCCAGCAGTGCCGGGGCGAAGACCCAGTACTTC.